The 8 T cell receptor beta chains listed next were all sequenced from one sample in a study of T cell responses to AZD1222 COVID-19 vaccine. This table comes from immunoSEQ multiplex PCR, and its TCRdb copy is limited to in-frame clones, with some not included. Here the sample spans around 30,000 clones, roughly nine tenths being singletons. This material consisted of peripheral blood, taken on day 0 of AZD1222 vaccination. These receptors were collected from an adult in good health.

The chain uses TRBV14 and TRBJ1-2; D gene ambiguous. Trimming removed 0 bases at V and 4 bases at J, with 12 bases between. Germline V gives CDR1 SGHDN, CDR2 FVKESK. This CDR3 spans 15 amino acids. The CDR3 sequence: CASSQDFGPFYGYTF. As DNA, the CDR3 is TGTGCCAGCAGCCAAGATTTCGGGCCTTTCTATGGCTACACCTTC.

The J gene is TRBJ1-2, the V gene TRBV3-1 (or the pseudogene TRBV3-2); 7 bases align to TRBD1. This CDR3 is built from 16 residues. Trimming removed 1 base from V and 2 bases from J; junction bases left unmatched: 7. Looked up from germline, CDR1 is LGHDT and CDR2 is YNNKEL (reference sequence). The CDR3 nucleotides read TGTGCCAGCAGCCAAGGTCGGCAGGGGGGGAACTATGGCTACACCTTC. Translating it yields CASSQGRQGGNYGYTF.

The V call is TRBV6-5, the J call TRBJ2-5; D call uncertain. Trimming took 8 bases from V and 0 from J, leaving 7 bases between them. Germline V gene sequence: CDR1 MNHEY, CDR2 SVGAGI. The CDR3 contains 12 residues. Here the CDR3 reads CASGLYQETQYF. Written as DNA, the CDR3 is TGTGCCAGCGGATTGTACCAAGAGACCCAGTACTTC.

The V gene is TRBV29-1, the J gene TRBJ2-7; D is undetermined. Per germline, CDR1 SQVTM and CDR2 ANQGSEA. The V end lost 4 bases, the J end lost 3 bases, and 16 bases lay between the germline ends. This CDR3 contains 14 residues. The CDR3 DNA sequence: TGCAGCGTTGTTCTAAGAGCATTGATCTACGAGCAGTACTTC. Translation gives CSVVLRALIYEQYF.

CDR3: CASSLPGGLNTEAFF. CDR3 in DNA: TGTGCCAGCAGCTTGCCGGGGGGGTTGAACACTGAAGCTTTCTTT. V gene TRBV5-4 combines with J gene TRBJ1-1, with TRBD1 as a possible D gene (5 bases). The V and J ends lost 1 base and 0 bases respectively, with 10 bases between them. The CDR3 is 15 residues long. Germline V lookup: CDR1 SGHNT, CDR2 YYREEE (reference sequence).

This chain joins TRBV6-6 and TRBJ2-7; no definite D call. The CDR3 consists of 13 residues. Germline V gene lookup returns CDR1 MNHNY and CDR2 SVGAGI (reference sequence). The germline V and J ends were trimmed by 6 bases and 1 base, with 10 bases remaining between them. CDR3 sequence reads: CASSLDGSYEQYF. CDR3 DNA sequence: TGTGCCAGCAGCCTCGACGGGTCCTACGAGCAGTACTTC.

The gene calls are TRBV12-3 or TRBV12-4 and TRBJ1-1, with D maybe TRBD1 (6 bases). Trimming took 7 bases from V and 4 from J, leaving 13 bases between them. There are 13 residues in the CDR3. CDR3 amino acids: CASILRGGTEAFF. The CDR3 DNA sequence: TGTGCCAGCATCCTGAGGGGGGGCACTGAAGCTTTCTTT.

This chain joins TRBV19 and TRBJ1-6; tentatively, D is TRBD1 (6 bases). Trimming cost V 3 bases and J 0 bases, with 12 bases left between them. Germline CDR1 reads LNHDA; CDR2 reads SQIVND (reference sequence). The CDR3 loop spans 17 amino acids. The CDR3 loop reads CASSMLQGTSYNSPLHF. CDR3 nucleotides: TGTGCCAGTAGTATGTTGCAGGGGACCTCCTATAATTCACCCCTCCACTTT.